A single sample gave rise to the 20 T cell receptor beta chains below, sequenced in a study of pediatric ulcerative colitis. Libraries were prepared by immunoSEQ multiplex PCR; TCRdb keeps only in-frame clonotypes and omits some of them. The repertoire consists of around 61,000 clones, with about 90% occurring once and the leading ten covering approximately 3.4%. Material: blood. These receptors came from a boy aged 5-17 years with severe ulcerative colitis.

The genes are TRBV9 and TRBJ2-3; TRBD2 agrees at 7 bases. With V trimmed by 0 bases and J by 1 base, 5 bases remained unmatched. The CDR3 has 16 amino acids. In germline, CDR1 is SGDLS, CDR2 YYNGEE. CDR3: CASSVAGTTGTDTQYF. CDR3 nucleotides: TGTGCCAGCAGCGTAGCTGGGACTACCGGCACAGATACGCAGTATTTT.

V is TRBV6-4 and J is TRBJ2-1, with 12 bases identical to TRBD2. CDR1 and CDR2 (germline): MRHNA, SNTAGT. V shed 4 bases and J 9 bases; nucleotides not matched to a gene: 4. This CDR3 has 14 amino acids. The CDR3 sequence: CASSVLTSGSEQFF. DNA of the CDR3: TGTGCCAGCAGTGTCCTGACTAGCGGGAGTGAGCAGTTCTTC.

The genes are TRBV18 and TRBJ2-2, with 8 bases lining up with TRBD1. This CDR3 has 14 amino acids. The ends lost 3 bases at V and 4 bases at J; junction bases unmatched: 1. Germline V gives CDR1 KGHSH, CDR2 LQKENI. The CDR3 region has the DNA TGTGCCAGCTCACCGGACAGGGCCACCGGGGAGCTGTTTTTT. Translating it yields CASSPDRATGELFF.

The chain combines TRBV2 with TRBJ1-5, with D perhaps matching TRBD1 (6 bases). V lost 3 bases and J 4 bases, leaving 16 bases between the germline ends. The CDR3 loop spans 16 amino acids. CDR1 and CDR2 (germline): SNHLY, FYNNEI. For the CDR3, the DNA is TGTGCCAGCAGTGACGGGGAGACAGGCCGTAATCAGCCCCAGCATTTT. As protein: CASSDGETGRNQPQHF. Full variable domain (rest looked up from reference TRBV2 and TRBJ1-5): EPEVTQTPSHQVTQMGQEVILRCVPISNHLYFYWYRQILGQKVEFLVSFYNNEISEKSEIFDDQFSVERPDGSNFTLKIRSTKLEDSAMYFCASSDGETGRNQPQHFGDGTRLSIL.

This chain joins TRBV30 and TRBJ2-1; a possible D gene is TRBD2 (6 bases). V lost 3 bases to trimming and J lost 9 bases, with 9 bases between them. The CDR3 is 11 residues long. CDR1 is GTSNPN, CDR2 SVGIG, per germline (reference sequence). CDR3 DNA sequence: TGTGCCTGGAGCTGGGGAGGTGAGCAGTTCTTC. This translates into CAWSWGGEQFF.

This chain links TRBV9 with TRBJ2-7; the D gene is possibly TRBD1 (5 bases). The CDR3 extends over 15 amino acids. The V end lost 0 bases, the J end lost 3 bases, and 13 bases lay between the germline ends. Germline CDR1 and CDR2: SGDLS and YYNGEE. The DNA of the CDR3 is TGTGCCAGCAGCGTAGGGGGCGATGATTTCTACGAGCAGTACTTC. This translates into CASSVGGDDFYEQYF. Looking up the rest from reference TRBV9 and TRBJ2-7 gives the full variable domain: DSGVTQTPKHLITATGQRVTLRCSPRSGDLSVYWYQQSLDQGLQFLIQYYNGEERAKGNILERFSAQQFPDLHSELNLSSLELGDSALYFCASSVGGDDFYEQYFGPGTRLTVT.

V usage is TRBV27 and J usage is TRBJ1-1; D is uncertain. The CDR3 loop spans 12 amino acids. Trimming left V 8 bases short and J 5 bases short, with 12 bases between. Germline CDR1 MNHEY, CDR2 SMNVEV (reference sequence). This chain's CDR3 is CASGLGFTEAFF. In nucleotides, the CDR3 is TGTGCCAGCGGGTTGGGGTTTACTGAAGCTTTCTTT.

The chain employs TRBV5-3 and TRBJ1-1; D is possibly TRBD1 (5 bases). TRBV5-3 is flagged as an ORF with uncertain function. The germline V and J ends were trimmed by 0 bases and 1 base, with 7 bases remaining between them. CDR3 length: 14 amino acids. CDR3 bases: TGTGCCAGAAGCTTGGTACAGGAGAACACTGAAGCTTTCTTT. Its translation is CARSLVQENTEAFF.

This clone was found a few times. The chain is built from TRBV7-8 and TRBJ2-6, with 8 nucleotides matching TRBD1. CDR3 length equals 16 residues. CDR1 SGHVS and CDR2 FQNEAQ come from the germline V gene. J gave up 2 bases and V 5 bases, and 5 bases lay outside the gene matches. The CDR3 here is CASSQGANAGANVLTF. The CDR3 nucleotides read TGTGCCAGCAGCCAGGGGGCGAATGCTGGGGCCAACGTCCTGACTTTC.

The chain uses TRBV19 and TRBJ2-7; the D gene could be TRBD1 or TRBD2 (5 bases each). V gave up 4 bases and J gave up 7 bases, with 20 bases separating them. Germline CDR1 is LNHDA and CDR2 is SQIVND (reference sequence). CDR3 length equals 15 residues. The CDR3 DNA reads as TGTGCCAGTAGTACCGGGACGCTGCGTAGGGGAGAGCAGTACTTC. Protein: CASSTGTLRRGEQYF.

The V and J genes are TRBV14 and TRBJ2-3; 8 bases agree with TRBD1. The CDR3 length is 16 residues. CDR1 and CDR2 from the germline V gene are SGHDN and FVKESK. With V trimmed by 5 bases and J by 1 base, 8 bases remained unmatched. As DNA, the CDR3 is TGTGCCAGCAGCGTAGGACAGGGTCCGGGCACAGATACGCAGTATTTT. Encoded protein: CASSVGQGPGTDTQYF.

This chain joins TRBV7-9 and TRBJ1-4; D is undetermined. V was pared by 1 base and J by 12 bases, with 12 bases between. The CDR3 runs 13 residues. Germline CDR1 reads SEHNR; CDR2 reads FQNEAQ (reference sequence). In DNA form, the CDR3 reads TGTGCCAGCAGCTTAGGTAACGCTCGGGAACTGTTTTTT. Amino acids: CASSLGNARELFF.

This chain joins TRBV4-3 and TRBJ2-3; maybe TRBD2 (5 bases). Germline V gene data show CDR1 as LGHNA and CDR2 as YSLEER. The V and J ends lost 1 base and 2 bases respectively, with 10 bases between them. The CDR3 has 15 amino acids. The CDR3 spells CASSQGRAVTDTQYF. Here the CDR3 DNA reads TGCGCCAGCAGCCAAGGGCGGGCGGTCACAGATACGCAGTATTTT.

Only one count was recorded for this clone. The chain's CDR3 is CASSPGLASGQYF. CDR3 coding DNA: TGTGCCAGCAGTCCGGGACTAGCATCCGGGCAGTACTTC. The rearrangement joins TRBV5-6 to TRBJ2-7, with 9 bases identical to TRBD2. Trimming at V came to 5 bases and at J to 9 bases, leaving 9 bases not matched to a gene. The CDR3 is 13 residues long. Per germline, CDR1 SGHDT and CDR2 YYEEEE.

The chain employs TRBV6-4 and TRBJ2-7, with 7 bases identical to TRBD1. The germline gives CDR1 MRHNA, CDR2 SNTAGT. V shed 0 bases, J shed 4 bases, and the junction held 9 bases outside the gene matches. The CDR3 is made up of 16 amino acids. CDR3 bases: TGTGCCAGCAGTGACTCAAGGACAGGTTGTGAGTACGAGCAGTACTTC. This codes for CASSDSRTGCEYEQYF.

The chain links TRBV7-9 to TRBJ2-5; D is unresolved. The ends were cut back, 4 bases at V and 4 bases at J, with 10 bases in the middle. The germline V gene encodes CDR1 SEHNR and CDR2 FQNEAQ (reference sequence). This CDR3 region has 13 residues. CDR3 DNA sequence: TGTGCCAGCAGCTCCTCTAGTCGAGAGACCCAGTACTTC. Its protein is CASSSSSRETQYF.

This clone appeared once. The V and J genes are TRBV27 and TRBJ2-1; 12 nucleotides match TRBD2. The V and J ends lost 1 base and 8 bases, in that order; junction bases with no gene match: 6. CDR1 is MNHEY, CDR2 SMNVEV, per germline (reference sequence). This CDR3 region has 16 residues. Written as DNA, the CDR3 is TGTGCCAGCAGTTTATTTCTAGCGGGAGGGCCGGATGAGCAGTTCTTC. This sequence encodes CASSLFLAGGPDEQFF.

The rearrangement links TRBV15 to TRBJ2-5; 11 bases are a match to TRBD2. CDR3 size: 15 residues. Trimming took 5 bases from V and 4 from J; bases not matched to a gene: 6. The germline V gene has CDR1 LNHNV and CDR2 YYDKDF (reference sequence). The CDR3 region is CATSGTSGSRETQYF. The CDR3 DNA sequence: TGTGCCACCAGCGGCACTAGCGGGAGTAGAGAGACCCAGTACTTC. Filled out from reference TRBV15 and TRBJ2-5, the complete variable domain reads DAMVIQNPRYQVTQFGKPVTLSCSQTLNHNVMYWYQQKSSQAPKLLFHYYDKDFNNEADTPDNFQSRRPNTSFCFLDIRSPGLGDTAMYLCATSGTSGSRETQYFGPGTRLLVL.

This sequence joins TRBV7-9 and TRBJ1-2; 9 bases line up with TRBD1. V was pared by 4 bases and J by 6 bases, with 15 bases of the junction left unmatched. Per germline, CDR1 SEHNR and CDR2 FQNEAQ (reference sequence). The CDR3 contains 17 residues. The CDR3 loop reads CASSSGRPGQGGDGYTF. For the CDR3, the DNA is TGTGCCAGCAGCTCCGGACGTCCGGGACAGGGAGGAGATGGCTACACCTTC.

The V and J genes are TRBV30 and TRBJ2-1; TRBD2 might be the D (6 bases). Germline CDR1 GTSNPN, CDR2 SVGIG (reference sequence). CDR3 length: 15 amino acids. Trimming left V 0 bases short and J 8 bases short, with 17 bases between. The CDR3 DNA sequence: TGTGCCTGGAGTGTAAGCTGGCAGCGGGCGCATGAGCAGTTCTTC. Its translation: CAWSVSWQRAHEQFF.